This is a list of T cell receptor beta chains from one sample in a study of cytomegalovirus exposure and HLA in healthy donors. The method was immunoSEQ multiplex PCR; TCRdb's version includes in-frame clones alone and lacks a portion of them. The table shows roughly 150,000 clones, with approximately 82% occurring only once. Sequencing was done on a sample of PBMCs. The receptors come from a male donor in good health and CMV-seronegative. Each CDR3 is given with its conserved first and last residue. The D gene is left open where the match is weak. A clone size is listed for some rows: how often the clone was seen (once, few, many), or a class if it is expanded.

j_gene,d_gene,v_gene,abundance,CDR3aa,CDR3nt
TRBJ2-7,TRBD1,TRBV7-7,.,CASSQTGLGEQYF,TGTGCCAGCAGCCAGACAGGGTTAGGCGAGCAGTACTTC
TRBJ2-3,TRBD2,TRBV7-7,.,CASSDKLRGMQYF,TGTGCTAGCAGCGATAAACTGCGGGGGATGCAGTATTTT
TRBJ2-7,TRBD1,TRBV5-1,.,CASSVTPGQWGEQYF,TGCGCCAGCAGCGTAACACCGGGACAGTGGGGCGAGCAGTACTTC
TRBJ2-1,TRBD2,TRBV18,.,CASSPLAGVPNEQFF,TGTGCCAGCTCACCACTAGCGGGAGTACCCAATGAGCAGTTCTTC
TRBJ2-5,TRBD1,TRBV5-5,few,CASSSRQGAGETQYF,TGTGCCAGCAGCTCTAGACAGGGGGCAGGGGAGACCCAGTACTTC
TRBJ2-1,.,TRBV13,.,CASSLFSLALYNEQFF,TGTGCCAGCAGCTTATTCAGTCTAGCGCTGTACAATGAGCAGTTCTTC
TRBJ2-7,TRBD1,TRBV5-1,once,CASSLLGQINEQYF,TGCGCCAGCAGCTTGCTGGGACAGATCAACGAGCAGTACTTC
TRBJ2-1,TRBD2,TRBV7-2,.,CASRLAGGRHEQFF,TGTGCCAGCAGGCTAGCGGGCGGAAGACATGAGCAGTTCTTC
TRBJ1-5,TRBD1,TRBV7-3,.,CASRLTGNSNQPQHF,TGTGCCAGCAGATTGACAGGGAATAGCAATCAGCCCCAGCATTTT
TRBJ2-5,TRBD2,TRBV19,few,CASSIAAGGQETQYF,TGTGCCAGTAGTATAGCGGCGGGGGGACAAGAGACCCAGTACTTC
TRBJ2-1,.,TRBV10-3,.,CAISESNTQFF,TGTGCCATCAGTGAGTCTAATACACAGTTCTTC
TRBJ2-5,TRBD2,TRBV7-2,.,CASSLTRGGETQYF,TGTGCCAGCAGCTTAACCCGCGGGGGAGAGACCCAGTACTTC
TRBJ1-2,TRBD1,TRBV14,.,CASSQDGTGGGISYGYTF,TGTGCCAGCAGCCAAGACGGGACAGGGGGCGGAATTTCCTATGGCTACACCTTC
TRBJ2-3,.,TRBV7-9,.,CSSSSGTSPPAQYF,TGTTCCAGCAGCTCCGGGACTTCTCCTCCTGCGCAGTATTTT
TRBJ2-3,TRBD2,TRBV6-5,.,CASLAGGGDTQYF,TGTGCCAGCCTCGCGGGAGGTGGCGATACGCAGTATTTT
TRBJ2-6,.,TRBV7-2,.,CASSLAGGGANVLTF,TGTGCCAGCAGCTTAGCAGGGGGTGGGGCCAACGTCCTGACTTTC
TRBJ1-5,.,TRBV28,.,CASSGGGTQPQHF,TGTGCCAGCAGTGGTGGAGGGACCCAGCCCCAGCATTTT
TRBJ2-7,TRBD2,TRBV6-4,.,CASSELAGGYEQYF,TGTGCCAGCAGCGAACTAGCGGGGGGGTACGAGCAGTACTTC
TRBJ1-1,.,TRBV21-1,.,CASSKAPGFTNTEAFF,TGTGCCAGCAGCAAAGCGCCGGGGTTCACGAACACTGAAGCTTTCTTT
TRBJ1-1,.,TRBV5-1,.,CASSLGGGSRNTEAFF,TGCGCCAGCAGTTTGGGGGGGGGTTCACGGAACACTGAAGCTTTCTTT
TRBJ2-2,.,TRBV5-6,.,CASSPTGLSGELFF,TGTGCCAGCAGCCCTACAGGGTTGAGCGGGGAGCTGTTTTTT
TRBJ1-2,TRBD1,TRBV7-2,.,CASSATGQVGTF,TGTGCCAGCAGCGCGACAGGGCAGGTTGGCACCTTC
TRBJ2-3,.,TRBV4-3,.,CASSQGPAANTDTQYF,TGCGCCAGCAGCCAAGGCCCAGCGGCGAACACAGATACGCAGTATTTT
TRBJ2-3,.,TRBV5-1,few,CASSLRGLGTDTQYF,TGCGCCAGCAGCTTGCGCGGGTTGGGCACAGATACGCAGTATTTT
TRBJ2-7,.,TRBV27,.,CASRVPEGASRGGEQYF,TGTGCCAGCCGAGTCCCCGAGGGGGCTAGCCGAGGGGGGGAGCAGTACTTC
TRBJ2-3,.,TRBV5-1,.,CASSSGPDTQYF,TGCGCCAGCAGCTCTGGGCCCGATACGCAGTATTTT
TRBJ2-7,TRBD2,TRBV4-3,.,CASSQEGTSGVYEQYF,TGCGCCAGCAGCCAAGAGGGGACTAGCGGGGTCTACGAGCAGTACTTC
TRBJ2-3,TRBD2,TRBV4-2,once,CASSQERGTSWTDTQYF,TGTGCCAGCAGCCAAGAAAGGGGGACTAGCTGGACAGATACGCAGTATTTT
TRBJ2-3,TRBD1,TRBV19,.,CASSKGQGPDTQYF,TGTGCCAGTAGTAAGGGACAGGGACCAGATACGCAGTATTTT
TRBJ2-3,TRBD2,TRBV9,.,CASSVRGRAGGYTDTQYF,TGTGCCAGCAGCGTTCGGGGGCGAGCGGGGGGCTACACAGATACGCAGTATTTT
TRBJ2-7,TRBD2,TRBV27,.,CASSLWLAGPYEQYF,TGTGCCAGCAGTTTATGGCTAGCGGGGCCCTACGAGCAGTACTTC
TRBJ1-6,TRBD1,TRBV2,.,CASSEVGLRQGHSPLHF,TGTGCCAGCAGTGAAGTAGGGTTGAGACAGGGTCATTCACCCCTCCACTTT
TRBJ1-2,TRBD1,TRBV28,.,CASSSNRDRGGGYTF,TGTGCCAGCAGTTCTAACCGGGACAGGGGCGGGGGCTACACCTTC
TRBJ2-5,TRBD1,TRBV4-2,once,CASSQGTGVLETQYF,TGTGCCAGCAGCCAGGGGACAGGGGTTCTTGAGACCCAGTACTTC
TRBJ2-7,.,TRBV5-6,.,CASSKGVSFYEQYF,TGTGCCAGCAGCAAGGGGGTGAGTTTCTACGAGCAGTACTTC